This T cell receptor (beta chain) stems from a study of CD8 T cells in Susac syndrome. Random hexamers primed reverse transcription of roughly 0.5 to 1 ug RNA. MiXCR, run by TCRdb on the immunoSEQ multiplex PCR reads, gives a single entry per CDR3 protein. The profile shows approximately 140,000 distinct CDR3 sequences, over 85% of them singletons. Trimming stripped 0 bases from V and 6 bases from J, with 9 bases between. The CDR3 contains 14 residues. Looked up from germline, CDR1 is LGHNA and CDR2 is YSLEER. This clonotype was observed a single time. The specimen sequenced was CD8+ T cells from PBMCs. This TCR derives from a human donor in good health. The chain recombines TRBV4-3 with TRBJ2-1; D might be TRBD1 (7 bases). Here the CDR3 reads CASSQDRGVNEQFF. The CDR3 DNA is TGCGCCAGCAGCCAAGACAGGGGGGTCAATGAGCAGTTCTTC.